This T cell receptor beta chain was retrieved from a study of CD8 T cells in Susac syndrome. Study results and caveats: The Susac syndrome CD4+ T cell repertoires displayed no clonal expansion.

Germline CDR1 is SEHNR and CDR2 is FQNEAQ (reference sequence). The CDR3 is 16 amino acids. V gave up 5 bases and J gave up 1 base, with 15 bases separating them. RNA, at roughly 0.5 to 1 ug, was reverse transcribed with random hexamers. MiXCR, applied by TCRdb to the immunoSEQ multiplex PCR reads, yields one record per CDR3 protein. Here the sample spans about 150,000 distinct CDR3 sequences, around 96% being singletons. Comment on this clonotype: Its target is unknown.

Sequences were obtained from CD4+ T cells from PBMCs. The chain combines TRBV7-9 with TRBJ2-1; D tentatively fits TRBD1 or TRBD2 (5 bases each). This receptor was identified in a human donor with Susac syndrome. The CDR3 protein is CASSALPRESYNEQFF. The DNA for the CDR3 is TGTGCCAGCAGCGCCCTCCCCAGGGAGTCCTACAATGAGCAGTTCTTC.